This TCR beta chain appears in the sequencing data of a study of blood T cell repertoires in COVID-19. Study-level information: The analysed material was cDNA or gDNA that came from T cells, B-cell-depleted T cells, or PBMCs.

V lost 0 bases and J lost 4, with 6 bases in between. The CDR3 is 12 residues long. The germline V gene encodes CDR1 GTSNPN and CDR2 SVGIG (reference sequence). Measured with immunoSEQ multiplex PCR; TCRdb has only the in-frame clones, and not every one. The table records a few hundred thousand clones, around 83% of them present only once. Patients from Seattle were sampled longitudinally, starting during active infection. The chain has TRBV30 and TRBJ1-2; possibly TRBD1 for D (5 bases). This sequence was found in a woman in her seventies with COVID-19, enrolled during active disease. The sequenced sample was peripheral blood. CDR3 sequence: CAWSVGGYGYTF. The CDR3, as DNA: TGTGCCTGGAGTGTCGGGGGCTATGGCTACACCTTC.